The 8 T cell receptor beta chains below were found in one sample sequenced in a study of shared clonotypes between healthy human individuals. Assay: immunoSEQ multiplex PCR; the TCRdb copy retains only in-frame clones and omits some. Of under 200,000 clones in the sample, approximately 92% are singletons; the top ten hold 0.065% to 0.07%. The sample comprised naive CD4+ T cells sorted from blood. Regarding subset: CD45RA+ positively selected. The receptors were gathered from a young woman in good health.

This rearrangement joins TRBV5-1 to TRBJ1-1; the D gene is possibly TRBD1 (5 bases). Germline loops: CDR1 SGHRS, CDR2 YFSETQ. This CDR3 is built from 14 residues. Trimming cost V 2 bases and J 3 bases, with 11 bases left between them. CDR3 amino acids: CASSLRGSDTEAFF. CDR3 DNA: TGCGCCAGCAGCTTACGGGGGTCGGACACTGAAGCTTTCTTT. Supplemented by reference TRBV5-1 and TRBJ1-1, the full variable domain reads KAGVTQTPRYLIKTRGQQVTLSCSPISGHRSVSWYQQTPGQGLQFLFEYFSETQRNKGNFPGRFSGRQFSNSRSEMNVSTLELGDSALYLCASSLRGSDTEAFFGQGTRLTVV.

CDR3 bases: TGTGCCAGCACTAGCGGGAGCTACAATGAGCAGTTCTTC. Encoded protein: CASTSGSYNEQFF. The J gene is TRBJ2-1, the V gene TRBV6-6, with TRBD2 identical over 10 bases. V dropped 7 bases and J dropped 3; count of bases not matched to a gene: 0. The CDR3 is made up of 13 amino acids. Germline CDR1 MNHNY, CDR2 SVGAGI (reference sequence).

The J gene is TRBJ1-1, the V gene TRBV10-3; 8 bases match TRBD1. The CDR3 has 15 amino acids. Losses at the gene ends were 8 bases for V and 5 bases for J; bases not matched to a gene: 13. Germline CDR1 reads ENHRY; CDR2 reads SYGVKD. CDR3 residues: CAISTSGGLDTEAFF. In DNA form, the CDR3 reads TGTGCCATCTCAACCTCAGGGGGCCTGGATACTGAAGCTTTCTTT.

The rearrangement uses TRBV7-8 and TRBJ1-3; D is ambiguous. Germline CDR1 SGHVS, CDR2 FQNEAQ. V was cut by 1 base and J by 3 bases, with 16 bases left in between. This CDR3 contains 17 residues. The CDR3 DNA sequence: TGTGCCAGCAGCTTAGTAATTGAGGCCGCCGGTGGAAACACCATATATTTT. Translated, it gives CASSLVIEAAGGNTIYF.

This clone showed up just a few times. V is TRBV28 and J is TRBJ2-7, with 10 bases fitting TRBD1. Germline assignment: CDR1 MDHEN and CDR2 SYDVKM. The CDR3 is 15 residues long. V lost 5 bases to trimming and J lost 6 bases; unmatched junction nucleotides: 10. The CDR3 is CASSTAGTGAGEQYF. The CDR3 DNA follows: TGTGCCAGCAGTACGGCCGGGACAGGGGCTGGCGAGCAGTACTTC.

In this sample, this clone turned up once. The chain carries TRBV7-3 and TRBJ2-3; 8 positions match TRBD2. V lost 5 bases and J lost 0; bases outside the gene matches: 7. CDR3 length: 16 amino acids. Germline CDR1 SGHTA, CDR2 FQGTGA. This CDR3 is CASSLDSGTSTDTQYF. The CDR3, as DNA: TGTGCCAGCAGCCTAGATAGCGGGACTAGCACAGATACGCAGTATTTT. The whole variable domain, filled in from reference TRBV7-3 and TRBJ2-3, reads GAGVSQTPSNKVTEKGKYVELRCDPISGHTALYWYRQSLGQGPEFLIYFQGTGAADDSGLPNDRFFAVRPEGSVSTLKIQRTERGDSAVYLCASSLDSGTSTDTQYFGPGTRLTVL.

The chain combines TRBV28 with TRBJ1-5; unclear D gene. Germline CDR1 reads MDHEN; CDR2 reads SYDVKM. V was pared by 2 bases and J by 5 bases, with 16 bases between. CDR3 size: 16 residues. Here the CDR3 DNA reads TGTGCCAGCAGTTTAGATTTGGGCAGGCGGGATCAGCCCCAGCATTTT. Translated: CASSLDLGRRDQPQHF. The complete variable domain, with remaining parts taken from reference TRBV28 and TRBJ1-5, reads DVKVTQSSRYLVKRTGEKVFLECVQDMDHENMFWYRQDPGLGLRLIYFSYDVKMKEKGDIPEGYSVSREKKERFSLILESASTNQTSMYLCASSLDLGRRDQPQHFGDGTRLSIL.

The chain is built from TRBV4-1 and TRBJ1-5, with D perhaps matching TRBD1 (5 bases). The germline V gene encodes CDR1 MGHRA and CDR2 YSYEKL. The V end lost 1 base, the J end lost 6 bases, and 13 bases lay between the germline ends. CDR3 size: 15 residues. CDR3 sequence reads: CASSQAGGVGQPQHF. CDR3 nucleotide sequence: TGCGCCAGCAGCCAAGCAGGAGGGGTGGGTCAGCCCCAGCATTTT.